The next 6 T cell receptor beta chains were all read from a single sample in a study of blood T cell repertoires in COVID-19. Sequenced by immunoSEQ multiplex PCR; TCRdb stores in-frame clones only, minus some. Seen here are 150,000 to 200,000 clones, approximately 80% observed once, and the top ten hold around 9.9%. The specimen sequenced was peripheral blood. Source of these receptors: a human donor in a cohort sampled during active COVID-19.

This clone has more than one count but fewer than ten. The genes are TRBV5-6 and TRBJ2-5; 8 nucleotides line up with TRBD2. There are 14 residues in the CDR3. The V gene's germline CDR1 is SGHDT and CDR2 YYEEEE. With V trimmed by 6 bases and J by 4 bases, 8 bases remained unmatched. CDR3 DNA sequence: TGTGCCAGCACCCCCGATGCGGGAGGAGAGACCCAGTACTTC. This encodes CASTPDAGGETQYF.

The chain links TRBV29-1 to TRBJ2-2, with D possibly TRBD2 on 5 matching bases. This CDR3 is 12 amino acids long. With 4 bases removed from V and 5 bases from J, the gap between germline ends came to 8 bases. Per the germline V gene, CDR1 is SQVTM and CDR2 is ANQGSEA. The CDR3 DNA is TGCAGCGTTGGATCGGGGACCGGGGAGCTGTTTTTT. Translation: CSVGSGTGELFF.

The rearrangement uses TRBV18 and TRBJ1-6; no definite D call. Trimming pared 3 bases from V and 6 bases from J, leaving 12 bases between. The CDR3 is 15 residues long. CDR1 and CDR2 (germline): KGHSH, LQKENI. CDR3 amino acids: CASSPNAPGNSPLHF. CDR3 coding DNA: TGTGCCAGCTCACCTAACGCCCCGGGTAATTCACCCCTCCACTTT.

J is TRBJ1-1 and V is TRBV9; TRBD1 agrees at 11 bases. The V segment lost 4 bases and the J segment 6 bases; nucleotides outside the gene matches: 17. Germline V lookup: CDR1 SGDLS, CDR2 YYNGEE. This CDR3 has 18 residues. The CDR3 DNA follows: TGTGCCAGCAGCTCAACCAATAGCCCCGGGACAGGGGGTGCTGAAGCTTTCTTT. Translated, it gives CASSSTNSPGTGGAEAFF.

This chain connects TRBV7-2 to TRBJ2-4, with D uncertain. Per germline, CDR1 SGHTA and CDR2 FQGNSA. V lost 1 base to trimming and J lost 1 base, with 5 bases between them. This CDR3 comprises 14 residues. Here the CDR3 reads CASSLDMAKNIQYF. In DNA form, the CDR3 reads TGTGCCAGCAGCTTAGATATGGCCAAAAACATTCAGTACTTC.

The chain is built from TRBV6-6 and TRBJ1-2; 8 bases match TRBD1. With V trimmed by 6 bases and J by 7 bases, 16 bases remained unmatched. The CDR3 is 16 residues long. Germline V gene data show CDR1 as MNHNY and CDR2 as SVGAGI (reference sequence). CDR3 protein: CASRSESGQVGGGYTF. As DNA, the CDR3 is TGTGCCAGCAGAAGCGAATCGGGACAGGTTGGGGGTGGCTACACCTTC.